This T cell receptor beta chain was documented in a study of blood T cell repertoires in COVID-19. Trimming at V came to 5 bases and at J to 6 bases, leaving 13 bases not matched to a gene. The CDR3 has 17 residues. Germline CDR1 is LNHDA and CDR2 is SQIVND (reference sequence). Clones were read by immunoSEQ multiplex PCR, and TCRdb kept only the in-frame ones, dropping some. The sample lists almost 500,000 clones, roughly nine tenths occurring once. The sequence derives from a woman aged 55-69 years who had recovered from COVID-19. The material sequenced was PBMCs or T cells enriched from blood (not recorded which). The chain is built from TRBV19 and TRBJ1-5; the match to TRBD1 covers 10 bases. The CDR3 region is CASSRPPGTGAAQPQHF. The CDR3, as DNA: TGTGCCAGTAGTCGCCCCCCCGGGACAGGGGCGGCTCAGCCCCAGCATTTT.